This TCR beta chain was identified in a study of blood T cell repertoires in COVID-19. Method: immunoSEQ multiplex PCR; TCRdb's copy keeps in-frame clones and lacks some. The sample includes approximately 130,000 clones, about 86% of them seen just once. The study recruited people aged roughly 18 to 100 years across more than 20 US areas. Among Cohort 3 donors, those recovered had two negative PCRs, clearance, or symptom resolution. Germline V gene lookup returns CDR1 SGHDT and CDR2 YYEEEE. This CDR3 comprises 16 residues. The ends lost 2 bases at V and 6 bases at J; junction bases unmatched: 11. This clonotype was sampled from a woman in her forties or fifties who had recovered from COVID-19. The specimen sequenced was PBMCs or T cells enriched from blood (not recorded which). The J gene is TRBJ2-3, the V gene TRBV5-6, with 8 bases lining up with TRBD2. CDR3 nucleotides: TGTGCCAGCAGCTTAATGGGACTAGAGACGCGTGATACGCAGTATTTT. Protein sequence: CASSLMGLETRDTQYF. Variable domain in full (rest from reference TRBV5-6 and TRBJ2-3): DAGVTQSPTHLIKTRGQQVTLRCSPKSGHDTVSWYQQALGQGPQFIFQYYEEEERQRGNFPDRFSGHQFPNYSSELNVNALLLGDSALYLCASSLMGLETRDTQYFGPGTRLTVL.